What follows describes a single TCR beta chain. The sample is drawn from a study of T-cell reconstitution after alpha-beta-depleted transplantation in children. The CDR3 contains 16 residues. J lost 5 bases, V lost 3 bases, and 9 bases had no gene match. The germline gives CDR1 SGHKS, CDR2 YYEKEE (reference sequence). As it was prepared, the TCRbeta library received unique molecular identifiers. One entry per CDR3 protein, called by TCRdb with MiXCR from the PCR reads. In the table there are 250,000 to 300,000 distinct CDR3 sequences, around 9.6% of which are singletons. Sequencing was performed on PBMCs from the stem cell graft donor, taken from the stem cell graft. This rearrangement joins TRBV5-5 to TRBJ2-1; 9 bases align to TRBD2. This clonotype originated in a human donor who donated a stem cell graft to a child with SCID. In DNA form, the CDR3 reads TGTGCCAGCAGCTCTGGCTTACTAGCGGGTAACAATGAGCAGTTCTTC. This sequence encodes CASSSGLLAGNNEQFF.